This T cell receptor beta chain was documented in a study of cytomegalovirus exposure and HLA in healthy donors. Both 60 Vbeta primers and 13 Jbeta primers went into the PCR. Only in-frame clones appear in the TCRdb table, and some are missing; sequencing was by immunoSEQ multiplex PCR. The table lists over 250,000 clones, about nine tenths of them singletons, with 4% in the top ten. The CDR3 runs 15 residues. The V and J ends lost 3 bases and 5 bases respectively, with 13 bases between them. CDR1 and CDR2 (germline): MDHEN, SYDVKM. Sequencing used PBMCs. The clonotype was recovered from a middle-aged man in good health and CMV-seropositive. The chain employs TRBV28 and TRBJ2-2; D is undetermined. Here the CDR3 reads CASSFSAVWTGELFF. Here the CDR3 DNA reads TGTGCCAGCAGTTTCTCCGCAGTATGGACCGGGGAGCTGTTTTTT.